The 3 T cell receptor beta chains below all came from one sample that was sequenced in a study of liver allograft versus peripheral blood T cells. Study overall: A comparison was made between T cell receptor repertoires in transplanted livers and those in recipients' peripheral blood.

MiXCR, applied by TCRdb to the reads, yields one record per CDR3 protein. The sample holds roughly 1,200 distinct CDR3 sequences, approximately 40% seen once. The source is a human patient who had a liver transplant. The T cells may come from the graft donor.

This clonotype was picked up many times. The CDR3, as DNA: TGTGCCAGCAGGGGACAGGCCTACGAGCAGTACTTC. It codes for CASRGQAYEQYF. The chain joins TRBV28 to TRBJ2-7; TRBD1 aligns across 8 bases. The CDR3 is 12 amino acids. The ends lost 6 bases at V and 2 bases at J; junction bases unmatched: 0. Looked up from germline, CDR1 is MDHEN and CDR2 is SYDVKM.

Note on this clonotype: A much larger clonotype is one base distant, so this may be a read error. The missing conserved phenylalanine or tryptophan at the end of this CDR3 makes a read error likely. This chain links TRBV6-1 with TRBJ2-1, with 7 positions matching TRBD2. Germline CDR1 reads MNHNS; CDR2 reads SASEGT. This CDR3 region has 15 residues. The V gene end was trimmed by 6 bases and the J gene end by 4 bases; junction bases not matched to a gene: 9. The CDR3 DNA sequence: TGTGCCAGCAGGCGGGAGAGCTCGAATTACAATGAGCAGTTCTTA. This encodes CASRRESSNYNEQFL.

This clonotype counts as medium-sized. J is TRBJ2-3 and V is TRBV6-2 or TRBV6-3; 8 bases fit TRBD2. The trim removed 0 bases at V and 2 bases at J, leaving 10 bases unmatched. The CDR3 totals 18 residues. The V gene's germline CDR1 is MNHEY and CDR2 SVGEGT. This CDR3 reads CASSYSSVGRGDTDTQYF. The CDR3 DNA reads as TGTGCCAGCAGTTACTCGAGTGTCGGGAGGGGAGACACAGATACGCAGTATTTT.